The sequence of this T cell receptor (beta chain) was determined in a study of blood T cell repertoires in COVID-19. Sequencing was performed with immunoSEQ multiplex PCR; in TCRdb, only in-frame clones are kept and a portion is missing. The data show fewer than 350,000 clones, around 93% seen once. Germline trimming cut 5 bases from V and 6 bases from J; bases unmatched to any gene: 7. CDR1 is LNHNV and CDR2 is YYDKDF in the germline V gene (reference sequence). This CDR3 spans 13 amino acids. Sequencing used PBMCs or T cells enriched from blood (not recorded which). The rearrangement uses TRBV15 and TRBJ2-7; 7 positions match TRBD1. The TCR comes from a man between 35 and 55 years old who had been exposed to COVID-19. The CDR3 coding sequence is TGTGCCACCAGCGTAGCGACAGGGTCCGAGCAGTACTTC. Translated: CATSVATGSEQYF. The whole variable domain, remainder taken from reference TRBV15 and TRBJ2-7, is DAMVIQNPRYQVTQFGKPVTLSCSQTLNHNVMYWYQQKSSQAPKLLFHYYDKDFNNEADTPDNFQSRRPNTSFCFLDIRSPGLGDTAMYLCATSVATGSEQYFGPGTRLTVT.